This record covers a single TCR beta chain. This clone was observed at least ten times. It lacks a known antigen. It has no much larger one-base neighbor in the sample; base qualities were not kept. The CDR3 measures 14 amino acids from cysteine to phenylalanine. Just the 42-base CDR3 DNA is kept, in frame starting at base 1. V is shortened by 3 bases, J by 1 base, and the region joining them spans 9 bases. No treatment had been received by any patient before thyroid surgery. The study retrospectively analysed patient clinical samples collected from about 2012 to 2018 using T-cell receptor beta sequencing. The data were obtained in a study of metastatic and nonmetastatic thyroid tumors (dated by TCRdb to 2019 to 2021). Concerning the study at large: For patients with malignant and with benign thyroid disease, the researchers compared repertoires between peripheral blood samples and tumor or nodule tissue samples. What the study reported, not specific to this receptor: In both blood and tumor samples, malignant tumors were reported to have significantly higher TCR beta diversity than benign nodules.

Library preparation employed PCR. The sequencer listed for this sample is Illumina HiSeq 4000. High-throughput sequencing was used to profile the CDR3 region of the TCR beta-chain in every patient. In the original analysis: The researchers built a classifier to tell apart papillary thyroid cancer patients with distant metastasis, based on CDR3 differences among clinicopathological groups. To measure repertoire diversity the researchers used the Shannon index, while the Morisita-Horn index served to gauge how similar the tumor and blood repertoires were. TCRdb took the public reads, trimmed them with fastp at Q25, ran MiXCR for clone calling and kept in-frame beta chains. The authors' filters were not applied to this entry. The sample has 24,000 or so clones on record, less than 15% of them singletons. Approximately 17% of the sample comes from the top ten.

Recombination connected TRBV12-3 or TRBV12-4 to TRBJ1-1; the D gene assignment is ambiguous. The receptor comes from a female donor with papillary thyroid cancer or a benign thyroid nodule (not recorded which). Some clones in this sample may be carry-over from other donors' samples. Sequenced: blood. CDR3 protein: CASSFFGANTEAFF. The DNA sequence is TGTGCCAGCAGTTTCTTTGGAGCGAACACTGAAGCTTTCTTT.